These 19 T cell receptor beta chains came from one sample sequenced in a study of blood T cell repertoires in COVID-19. Profiled with immunoSEQ multiplex PCR; TCRdb holds only in-frame clones, not every one. This table has 140,000 to 150,000 clones, about 82% appearing once. The sample was peripheral blood. The source is a woman aged 40 to 50 with active or convalescent COVID-19.

The chain employs TRBV6-5 and TRBJ1-2, with TRBD1 identical over 8 bases. Per the germline V gene, CDR1 is MNHEY and CDR2 is SVGAGI. V dropped 6 bases and J dropped 7; count of bases not matched to a gene: 10. This CDR3 is 14 amino acids long. The CDR3 nucleotides read TGTGCCAGCAGCCCACCGGGACAGGTCACTGGCTACACCTTC. This sequence encodes CASSPPGQVTGYTF.

This sequence joins TRBV6-4 and TRBJ2-3; tentatively, D is TRBD2 (5 bases). The V gene lost 4 bases and the J gene lost 2 bases, with 7 bases spanning the gap. The germline V gene encodes CDR1 MRHNA and CDR2 SNTAGT. This CDR3 is 13 amino acids long. CDR3 sequence: CASSALATDTQYF. The DNA of the CDR3 is TGTGCCAGCAGTGCTCTAGCCACAGATACGCAGTATTTT.

The V and J genes are TRBV6-5 and TRBJ2-1; D is possibly TRBD2 (7 bases). The CDR3 has 14 amino acids. Germline CDR1 reads MNHEY; CDR2 reads SVGAGI. V was shortened by 2 bases and J by 6 bases, with 11 bases between the two germline ends. In DNA, the CDR3 is TGTGCCAGCAGTTACGGGGGGGCGATCAATGAGCAGTTCTTC. Translated, it gives CASSYGGAINEQFF.

The CDR3 DNA sequence: TGTGCCAGTAGTATTGCAGGAGGCTACGAGCAGTACTTC. Amino acids: CASSIAGGYEQYF. This chain joins TRBV19 and TRBJ2-7, with D perhaps TRBD2 (5 bases). Trimming removed 3 bases at V and 3 bases at J, with 9 bases between. Germline V gene data show CDR1 as LNHDA and CDR2 as SQIVND (reference sequence). The CDR3 contains 13 residues. Full variable domain (remainder filled in from reference TRBV19 and TRBJ2-7): DGGITQSPKYLFRKEGQNVTLSCEQNLNHDAMYWYRQDPGQGLRLIYYSQIVNDFQKGDIAEGYSVSREKKESFPLTVTSAQKNPTAFYLCASSIAGGYEQYFGPGTRLTVT.

V usage is TRBV27 and J usage is TRBJ1-1, with a tentative D call TRBD1 (6 bases). Trimming took off 3 bases at V and 3 bases at J, with 8 bases between the two ends. Germline assignment: CDR1 MNHEY and CDR2 SMNVEV (reference sequence). The CDR3 consists of 13 residues. The CDR3 DNA reads TGTGCCAGCAGTTTTGAGGGGGACACTGAAGCTTTCTTT. Encoded protein: CASSFEGDTEAFF.

The chain's CDR3 is CAISESPEVNTEAFF. CDR3 coding DNA: TGTGCCATCAGTGAGTCGCCAGAAGTGAACACTGAAGCTTTCTTT. The chain employs TRBV10-3 and TRBJ1-1, with unresolved D. The CDR3 contains 15 residues. V dropped 0 bases and J dropped 0 bases, with 8 bases sitting between them. The germline gives CDR1 ENHRY, CDR2 SYGVKD.

The chain links TRBV21-1 to TRBJ1-4; no DNA check was done on the table's D call, TRBD1. TRBV21-1 constitutes a pseudogene. The CDR3 extends over 20 amino acids. This CDR3 is CASSKAASCTPDSGKEKLFF. The CDR3 coding sequence is TGTGCCAGCAGCAAAGCGGCCTCGTGTACCCCCGACAGTGGTAAGGAAAAACTGTTTTTT.

This rearrangement joins TRBV11-2 to TRBJ2-7; TRBD1 matches at 8 bases. The CDR3 runs 15 residues. Per germline, CDR1 SGHAT and CDR2 FQNNGV. V lost 5 bases to trimming and J lost 3 bases; unmatched junction nucleotides: 9. CDR3 DNA: TGTGCCAGCAGCGTCTCGACAGGGGCCGTCTACGAGCAGTACTTC. Amino acids: CASSVSTGAVYEQYF.

The chain recombines TRBV27 with TRBJ1-1; 7 bases agree with TRBD1. The CDR3 has 15 amino acids. After removal of 5 bases from V and 0 bases from J, the junction contained 6 bases not matched to a gene. Germline V gene sequence: CDR1 MNHEY, CDR2 SMNVEV (reference sequence). CDR3 protein: CASSRDRAVNTEAFF. The DNA for the CDR3 is TGTGCCAGCAGTAGAGACAGGGCCGTGAACACTGAAGCTTTCTTT.

The chain recombines TRBV20-1 with TRBJ2-5; a possible D gene is TRBD1 (6 bases). Between the trimmed V and J ends, which lost 3 bases and 2 bases, there was a span of 16 bases. CDR1 is DFQATT, CDR2 SNEGSKA, per germline (reference sequence). This CDR3 contains 15 residues. The CDR3 protein is CSASEGRGGQETQYF. CDR3 DNA sequence: TGCAGTGCTAGTGAGGGGAGAGGGGGTCAAGAGACCCAGTACTTC.

The chain has TRBV19 and TRBJ1-5, with D possibly being TRBD1 (6 bases). The CDR3 runs 14 residues. Germline V gene data show CDR1 as LNHDA and CDR2 as SQIVND (reference sequence). V gave up 6 bases and J gave up 2 bases, with 11 bases separating them. Written as DNA, the CDR3 is TGTGCCAGTAGACACAGGGAACGCAATCAGCCCCAGCATTTT. Its protein is CASRHRERNQPQHF.

The chain employs TRBV19 and TRBJ1-2; D is perhaps TRBD1 (5 bases). From germline, CDR1 is LNHDA and CDR2 SQIVND (reference sequence). The CDR3 is made up of 15 amino acids. Trimming took 5 bases from V and 3 from J, leaving 16 bases between them. The DNA for the CDR3 is TGTGCCAGTAGTGCGGGACCTGGCGGACACTATGGCTACACCTTC. This codes for CASSAGPGGHYGYTF.

V gene TRBV7-8 combines with J gene TRBJ2-7; D unresolved. CDR3 length: 11 amino acids. V was cut by 5 bases and J by 3 bases, with 5 bases left in between. Germline V gene sequence: CDR1 SGHVS, CDR2 FQNEAQ. Here the CDR3 reads CASSPYYEQYF. The CDR3, as DNA: TGTGCCAGCAGCCCCTACTACGAGCAGTACTTC.

The rearrangement joins TRBV6-5 to TRBJ1-5; D may be TRBD1 (6 bases). The V gene's germline CDR1 is MNHEY and CDR2 SVGAGI. This CDR3 has 15 amino acids. With 4 bases removed from V and 5 bases from J, the gap between germline ends came to 15 bases. The CDR3 sequence is CASSSDGQRYQPQHF. The CDR3 region has the DNA TGTGCCAGCAGTTCCGATGGACAGAGGTATCAGCCCCAGCATTTT.

The J gene is TRBJ2-1, the V gene TRBV6-2 or TRBV6-3, with no clear D. The CDR3 is 13 amino acids. The germline V gene encodes CDR1 MNHEY and CDR2 SVGEGT. Trimming removed 2 bases at V and 2 bases at J, with 4 bases between. The CDR3 protein is CASSYETYNEQFF. The CDR3 DNA follows: TGTGCCAGCAGTTACGAGACCTACAATGAGCAGTTCTTC.

The rearrangement joins TRBV19 to TRBJ1-4; 9 nucleotides agree with TRBD1. V shed 3 bases, J shed 5 bases, and the junction held 1 base outside the gene matches. CDR3 length equals 14 residues. CDR1 is LNHDA and CDR2 is SQIVND in the germline V gene (reference sequence). In nucleotides, the CDR3 is TGTGCCAGTAGTATTACAGGGGGCAATGAAAAACTGTTTTTT. It codes for CASSITGGNEKLFF.

This chain joins TRBV27 and TRBJ2-7; 7 bases are a match to TRBD1. The germline gives CDR1 MNHEY, CDR2 SMNVEV (reference sequence). The CDR3 consists of 14 residues. J lost 9 bases, V lost 5 bases, and 13 bases had no gene match. CDR3 sequence (DNA): TGTGCCAGCAGTCTCCGGGACAGCGCTACAGGGCAGTACTTC. Translated, it gives CASSLRDSATGQYF.

CDR3 DNA sequence: TGTGCCAGCAGCCAGGGACTAACCGGGGAGCTGTTTTTT. This translates into CASSQGLTGELFF. The chain couples TRBV3-1 (or the pseudogene TRBV3-2) to TRBJ2-2, with 7 bases aligning to TRBD2. The CDR3 contains 13 residues. The trim removed 3 bases at V and 5 bases at J, leaving 0 bases unmatched. Germline assignment: CDR1 LGHDT and CDR2 YNNKEL (reference sequence).

The J gene is TRBJ2-4, the V gene TRBV29-1; a weak D match, TRBD2 (6 bases). Germline V gene lookup returns CDR1 SQVTM and CDR2 ANQGSEA. The CDR3 is 16 amino acids. Trimming removed 2 bases at V and 0 bases at J, with 14 bases between. The CDR3 spells CSVERGGRLAKNIQYF. The CDR3 coding sequence is TGCAGCGTTGAACGGGGAGGTCGCCTAGCCAAAAACATTCAGTACTTC.